This passage covers 23 T cell receptor beta chains from one sample sequenced in a study of regulatory T cells in long-lasting Graves disease. The authors built TCR beta libraries using iRepertoire HTBI primers and Arm-PCR of CDR3 regions. MiXCR, run by TCRdb on the multiplex PCR reads, gives a single entry per CDR3 protein. Among 300,000 to 500,000 distinct CDR3 sequences listed, 20% to 25% were seen once. Time point specified: persistent/refractory GD, antithyroid drugs over 5 years with positive TRAb. With RNA extracted from PBMCs as input, the TCR library was made. This specimen consisted of peripheral blood mononuclear cells (PBMCs), obtained when the disease was refractory, from a patient treated with antithyroid drugs. These receptors came from a female donor with Graves disease.

The chain uses TRBV30 and TRBJ2-1; 12 bases agree with TRBD2. The V and J ends lost 2 bases and 7 bases, in that order; junction bases with no gene match: 12. CDR1 and CDR2 from the germline V gene are GTSNPN and SVGIG (reference sequence). This CDR3 comprises 17 residues. The CDR3 DNA reads TGTGCCTGGAGTCCGCCGGGTGTGGGACTAGCGGGTAATGAGCAGTTCTTC. This gives the protein CAWSPPGVGLAGNEQFF.

The chain uses TRBV12-3 or TRBV12-4 and TRBJ1-5, with 8 bases aligning to TRBD1. The CDR3 extends over 17 amino acids. With V trimmed by 3 bases and J by 2 bases, 9 bases remained unmatched. The CDR3 DNA follows: TGTGCCAGCAGTTTCTGGGCAGGGGGCTCGGGCAATCAGCCCCAGCATTTT. This gives the protein CASSFWAGGSGNQPQHF.

The CDR3 loop is CASSLGPGGGYTF. The CDR3 DNA is TGTGCCAGCAGCTTAGGGCCCGGCGGGGGCTACACCTTC. The genes are TRBV7-3 and TRBJ1-2, with unresolved D. The V and J ends lost 2 bases and 8 bases respectively, with 12 bases between them. In germline, CDR1 is SGHTA, CDR2 FQGTGA. There are 13 residues in the CDR3.

This clonotype was observed a handful of times. This chain uses TRBV20-1 with TRBJ2-5, with 8 positions matching TRBD2. The CDR3 is made up of 12 amino acids. Germline loops: CDR1 DFQATT, CDR2 SNEGSKA (reference sequence). V lost 5 bases and J lost 9; bases outside the gene matches: 8. The CDR3 nucleotides are TGCAGTGCTCCCCGGGAGGGCTGGGCCCAGTACTTC. Its protein is CSAPREGWAQYF.

This clonotype was found many times. The DNA of the CDR3 is TGTGCCAGCAGTTTATCGACTAGCGGGAGTAATGAGCAGTTCTTC. This gives the protein CASSLSTSGSNEQFF. The chain couples TRBV28 to TRBJ2-1; 12 positions match TRBD2. Germline V gene sequence: CDR1 MDHEN, CDR2 SYDVKM. Trimming at V came to 1 base and at J to 7 bases, leaving 2 bases not matched to a gene. The CDR3 is made up of 15 amino acids.

Here the CDR3 reads CASSLGWSDEQYF. CDR3 in DNA: TGTGCCAGCAGCTTAGGTTGGAGTGACGAGCAGTACTTC. The chain employs TRBV7-2 and TRBJ2-7, with D uncertain. V dropped 1 base and J dropped 5 bases, with 9 bases sitting between them. Germline V gives CDR1 SGHTA, CDR2 FQGNSA. The length of the CDR3 is 13 residues.

The rearrangement joins TRBV29-1 to TRBJ2-1; 7 bases match TRBD2. Trimming cost V 4 bases and J 2 bases; bases outside gene matches: 5. CDR1 and CDR2 from the germline V gene are SQVTM and ANQGSEA. The CDR3 extends over 14 amino acids. The CDR3 reads CSVVSGMAYNEQFF. The CDR3 DNA reads as TGCAGCGTTGTCAGCGGGATGGCCTACAATGAGCAGTTCTTC.

The chain uses TRBV30 and TRBJ1-2, with 7 bases that match TRBD1. Germline V gene lookup returns CDR1 GTSNPN and CDR2 SVGIG (reference sequence). CDR3 size: 15 residues. Trimming at V came to 0 bases and at J to 4 bases, leaving 8 bases not matched to a gene. The CDR3 protein is CAWSVLGGPAYGYTF. CDR3 DNA sequence: TGTGCCTGGAGTGTACTAGGGGGCCCGGCCTATGGCTACACCTTC.

The chain has TRBV11-2 and TRBJ2-3; 13 nucleotides match TRBD2. After removal of 0 bases from V and 6 bases from J, the junction contained 6 bases not matched to a gene. CDR1 and CDR2 (germline): SGHAT, FQNNGV. This CDR3 is 17 amino acids long. CDR3 region: CASSLDILAGGPDTQYF. CDR3 sequence (DNA): TGTGCCAGCAGCTTAGATATACTAGCGGGAGGGCCCGATACGCAGTATTTT.

The V call is TRBV7-3, the J call TRBJ2-1; D possibly corresponds to TRBD2 (6 bases). The CDR3 is 17 amino acids. Trimming removed 1 base at V and 2 bases at J, with 15 bases between. Germline values: CDR1 SGHTA, CDR2 FQGTGA. CDR3 sequence: CASSLNSGDSAYNEQFF. CDR3 bases: TGTGCCAGCAGCTTAAATTCTGGGGACTCCGCCTACAATGAGCAGTTCTTC.

The V and J genes are TRBV28 and TRBJ1-4; D perhaps matches TRBD1 (5 bases). From germline, CDR1 is MDHEN and CDR2 SYDVKM. Between the trimmed V and J ends, which lost 7 bases and 8 bases, there was a span of 14 bases. The CDR3 is 13 amino acids. The CDR3 DNA follows: TGTGCCAGCATCACTCCACAGGAAGAAAAACTGTTTTTT. Translation gives CASITPQEEKLFF.

The chain links TRBV30 to TRBJ2-5; the D gene is possibly TRBD2 (5 bases). The V gene lost 0 bases and the J gene lost 4 bases, with 18 bases spanning the gap. The germline gives CDR1 GTSNPN, CDR2 SVGIG (reference sequence). This CDR3 has 16 residues. Written as DNA, the CDR3 is TGTGCCTGGAGTGTGGGTTCGGGGAGTTTGGGAGAGACCCAGTACTTC. Translated, it gives CAWSVGSGSLGETQYF.

A word on this clonotype: A read error may produce the germline difference seen at one junction end. The chain employs TRBV28 and TRBJ2-7, with TRBD1 matching over 8 bases. Germline V CDR1 and CDR2: MDHEN, SYDVKM. CDR3 size: 14 residues. CDR3 DNA: TGCGCCAGCAGCCCGGACAGGGTCGCCTACGAGCAGTACTTC. Translation gives CASSPDRVAYEQYF.

This chain uses TRBV3-1 with TRBJ1-5, with 7 positions matching TRBD1. V was pared by 1 base and J by 0 bases, with 6 bases of the junction left unmatched. The V gene's germline CDR1 is LGHDT and CDR2 YNNKEL (reference sequence). CDR3 length: 17 amino acids. In DNA, the CDR3 is TGTGCCAGCAGCCAAGGAGAGGGGGACAGTAGCAATCAGCCCCAGCATTTT. Amino acid sequence: CASSQGEGDSSNQPQHF.

V and J are TRBV7-2 and TRBJ2-7; D is uncertain. This CDR3 contains 15 residues. The V gene lost 2 bases and the J gene lost 2 bases, with 13 bases spanning the gap. Germline CDR1 SGHTA, CDR2 FQGNSA. The CDR3 sequence is CASSLTQFSPYEQYF. The CDR3 region has the DNA TGTGCCAGCAGCTTAACACAGTTTTCCCCCTACGAGCAGTACTTC.

The chain couples TRBV20-1 to TRBJ2-5; D is possibly TRBD1 (6 bases). V gave up 0 bases and J gave up 5 bases, with 16 bases separating them. CDR1 and CDR2 from the germline V gene are DFQATT and SNEGSKA (reference sequence). There are 15 residues in the CDR3. In DNA form, the CDR3 reads TGCAGTGCTAGAGATTGGGGGCGGGCCGGCGAGACCCAGTACTTC. As protein: CSARDWGRAGETQYF.

This clonotype was detected many times. This chain uses TRBV27 with TRBJ2-6, with 8 bases matching TRBD1. V was pared by 0 bases and J by 6 bases, with 10 bases of the junction left unmatched. Germline V CDR1 and CDR2: MNHEY, SMNVEV (reference sequence). This CDR3 has 18 residues. The CDR3 sequence: CASSLSPQGVSSANVLTF. The DNA for the CDR3 is TGTGCCAGCAGTTTATCGCCACAGGGGGTCTCATCGGCCAACGTCCTGACTTTC.

Many counts were recorded for this clonotype. This chain connects TRBV28 to TRBJ2-7; a weak D match, TRBD1 (5 bases). This CDR3 has 13 residues. Germline V gene data show CDR1 as MDHEN and CDR2 as SYDVKM. The ends were cut back, 6 bases at V and 4 bases at J, with 13 bases in the middle. The CDR3 region is CASRTGSMYEQYF. The CDR3 DNA reads TGTGCCAGCAGAACAGGATCGATGTACGAGCAGTACTTC.

The sample holds a few counts of this clonotype. This sequence joins TRBV20-1 and TRBJ2-7, with a weak D call TRBD1 (6 bases). V was pared by 0 bases and J by 0 bases, with 12 bases between. Germline CDR1 reads DFQATT; CDR2 reads SNEGSKA (reference sequence). This CDR3 contains 15 residues. The CDR3 nucleotides are TGCAGTGCTAGAGATCCAGGGGCTAGCTCCTACGAGCAGTACTTC. Translating gives CSARDPGASSYEQYF.

The genes are TRBV7-2 and TRBJ2-3; D is ambiguous. V was cut by 3 bases and J by 1 base, with 8 bases left in between. The CDR3 is made up of 14 amino acids. The germline V gene has CDR1 SGHTA and CDR2 FQGNSA. CDR3: CASSFWSGTDTQYF. The CDR3 nucleotides read TGTGCCAGCAGCTTTTGGAGCGGCACAGATACGCAGTATTTT.

This clonotype was observed many times. V usage is TRBV3-1 and J usage is TRBJ1-6; tentatively, D is TRBD1 (6 bases). V lost 5 bases and J lost 10, with 15 bases in between. Looked up from germline, CDR1 is LGHDT and CDR2 is YNNKEL (reference sequence). The CDR3 loop spans 14 amino acids. Here the CDR3 DNA reads TGTGCCAGCAGCACCCAGGGGAAGCAATCACCCCTCCACTTT. Residues: CASSTQGKQSPLHF.

About this clonotype itself: Mismatch with germline at one junction end may stem from a read error. V and J are TRBV7-2 and TRBJ2-5; TRBD2 is a possible D gene (6 bases). The CDR3 loop spans 15 amino acids. The germline CDR1 and CDR2 sequences are SGHTA and FQGNSA. The CDR3 coding sequence is TGTGCCAGCAGCTTAAGTCGCGGGATCCAAGAGACCCAGCACTTC. Its protein is CASSLSRGIQETQHF.

This clonotype was picked up many times. The chain is built from TRBV2 and TRBJ2-7; the D call may be TRBD1 or TRBD2 (5 bases each). CDR1 and CDR2 (germline): SNHLY, FYNNEI. Trimming stripped 6 bases from V and 11 bases from J, with 17 bases between. The CDR3 extends over 12 amino acids. CDR3 sequence reads: CASRAGTELEYF. Here the CDR3 DNA reads TGTGCCAGCAGGGCTGGGACGGAACTCGAGTACTTC.